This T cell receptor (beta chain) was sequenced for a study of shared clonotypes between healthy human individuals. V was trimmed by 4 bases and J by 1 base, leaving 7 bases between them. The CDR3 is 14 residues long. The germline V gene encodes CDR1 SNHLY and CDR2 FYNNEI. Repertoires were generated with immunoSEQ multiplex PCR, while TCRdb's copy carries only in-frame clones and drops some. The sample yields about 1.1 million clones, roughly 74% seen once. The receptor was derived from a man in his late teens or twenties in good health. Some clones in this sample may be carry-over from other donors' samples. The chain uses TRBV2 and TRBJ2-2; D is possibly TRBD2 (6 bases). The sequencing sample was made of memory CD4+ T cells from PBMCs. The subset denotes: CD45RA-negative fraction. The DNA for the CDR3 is TGTGCCAGCAGTGTCGGGAGGAACACCGGGGAGCTGTTTTTT. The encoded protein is CASSVGRNTGELFF.